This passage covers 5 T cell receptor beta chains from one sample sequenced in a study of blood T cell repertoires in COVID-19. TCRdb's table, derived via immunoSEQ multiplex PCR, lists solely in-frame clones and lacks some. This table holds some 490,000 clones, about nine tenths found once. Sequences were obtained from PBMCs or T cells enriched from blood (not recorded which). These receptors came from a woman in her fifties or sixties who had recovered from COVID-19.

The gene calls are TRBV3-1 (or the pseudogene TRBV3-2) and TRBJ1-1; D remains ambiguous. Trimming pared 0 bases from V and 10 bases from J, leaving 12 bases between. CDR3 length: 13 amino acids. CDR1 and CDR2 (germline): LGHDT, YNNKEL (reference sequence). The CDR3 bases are TGTGCCAGCAGCCAAGAAAGTGCAACGGGAGCTTTCTTT. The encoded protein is CASSQESATGAFF.

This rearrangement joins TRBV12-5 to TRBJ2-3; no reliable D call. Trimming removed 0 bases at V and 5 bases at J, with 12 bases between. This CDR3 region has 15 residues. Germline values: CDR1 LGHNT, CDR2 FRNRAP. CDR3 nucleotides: TGTGCTAGTGGTTTGGTACGAGTCTCTGAAGATACGCAGTATTTT. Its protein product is CASGLVRVSEDTQYF. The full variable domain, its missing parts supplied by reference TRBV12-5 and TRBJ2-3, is DARVTQTPRHKVTEMGQEVTMRCQPILGHNTVFWYRQTMMQGLELLAYFRNRAPLDDSGMPKDRFSAEMPDATLATLKIQPSEPRDSAVYFCASGLVRVSEDTQYFGPGTRLTVL.

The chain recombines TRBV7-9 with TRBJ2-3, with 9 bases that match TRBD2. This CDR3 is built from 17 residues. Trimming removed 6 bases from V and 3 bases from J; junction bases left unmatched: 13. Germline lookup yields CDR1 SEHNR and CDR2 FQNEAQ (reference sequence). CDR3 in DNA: TGTGCCAGCAGATCCGCACGGCGCGGGGGGGCAACAGATACGCAGTATTTT. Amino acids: CASRSARRGGATDTQYF. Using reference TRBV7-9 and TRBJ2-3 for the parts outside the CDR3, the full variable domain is DTGVSQNPRHKITKRGQNVTFRCDPISEHNRLYWYRQTLGQGPEFLTYFQNEAQLEKSRLLSDRFSAERPKGSFSTLEIQRTEQGDSAMYLCASRSARRGGATDTQYFGPGTRLTVL.

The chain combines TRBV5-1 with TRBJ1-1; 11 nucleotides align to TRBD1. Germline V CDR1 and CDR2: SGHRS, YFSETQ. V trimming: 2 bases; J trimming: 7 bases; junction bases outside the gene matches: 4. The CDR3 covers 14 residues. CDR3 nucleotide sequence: TGCGCCAGCAGCTTAGGACAGGGGGCGGGTGAAGCTTTCTTT. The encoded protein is CASSLGQGAGEAFF.

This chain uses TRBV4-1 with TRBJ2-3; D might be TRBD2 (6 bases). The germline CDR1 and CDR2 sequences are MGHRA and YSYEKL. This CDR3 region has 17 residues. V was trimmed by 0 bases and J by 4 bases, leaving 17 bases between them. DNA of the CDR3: TGCGCCAGCAGCCAAGATCCCCCGAGGAGGGGCCCAGATACGCAGTATTTT. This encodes CASSQDPPRRGPDTQYF.